Following are 23 T cell receptor beta chains from one sample sequenced in a study of cytomegalovirus exposure and HLA in healthy donors. The PCR employed 60 Vbeta primers together with 13 Jbeta primers. Clones were read by immunoSEQ multiplex PCR, and TCRdb kept only the in-frame ones, dropping some. The sample has over 85,000 clones, approximately 79% seen once. Specimen: PBMCs. Every receptor here comes from a woman between 40 and 55 years old in good health and CMV-seronegative.

The rearrangement links TRBV5-4 to TRBJ2-7; 9 bases agree with TRBD1. CDR3 length: 19 amino acids. Losses at the gene ends were 3 bases for V and 2 bases for J; bases not matched to a gene: 18. CDR1 SGHNT and CDR2 YYREEE come from the germline V gene (reference sequence). The CDR3 DNA is TGTGCCAGCAGCTACCCGCCGGGACAGGGAGGTGGTCGAGCCTACGAGCAGTACTTC. Its translation: CASSYPPGQGGGRAYEQYF.

The genes are TRBV27 and TRBJ1-6, with a weak D call TRBD1 (6 bases). This CDR3 spans 14 amino acids. Trimming removed 4 bases from V and 4 bases from J, with 8 bases in between. Germline V gene lookup returns CDR1 MNHEY and CDR2 SMNVEV (reference sequence). CDR3 residues: CASSSDRYNSPLHF. The DNA of the CDR3 is TGTGCCAGCAGTTCCGACAGGTATAATTCACCCCTCCACTTT.

The V and J genes are TRBV30 and TRBJ2-5; 7 nucleotides agree with TRBD2. The germline V gene has CDR1 GTSNPN and CDR2 SVGIG (reference sequence). The CDR3 spans 13 residues. The trim removed 0 bases at V and 5 bases at J, leaving 3 bases unmatched. The CDR3 sequence: CAWSVRSGETQYF. Here the CDR3 DNA reads TGTGCCTGGAGTGTACGTAGCGGGGAGACCCAGTACTTC.

This clone was observed many times. The chain employs TRBV5-6 and TRBJ1-1, with no clear D. CDR3 length equals 15 residues. V lost 4 bases and J 0 bases, leaving 13 bases between the germline ends. Germline lookup yields CDR1 SGHDT and CDR2 YYEEEE. DNA of the CDR3: TGTGCCAGCAGCGACCCCCCGGGAATGAACACTGAAGCTTTCTTT. This codes for CASSDPPGMNTEAFF.

Here the CDR3 DNA reads TGTGCCAGCAGTGTCGTGAACACTGAAGCTTTCTTT. Translated, it gives CASSVVNTEAFF. The V and J genes are TRBV2 and TRBJ1-1; D is unresolved. This CDR3 has 12 amino acids. The V end was cut by 4 bases, the J end by 0 bases, with 3 bases between. Germline V CDR1 and CDR2: SNHLY, FYNNEI. The full variable domain, rest sourced from reference TRBV2 and TRBJ1-1, is EPEVTQTPSHQVTQMGQEVILRCVPISNHLYFYWYRQILGQKVEFLVSFYNNEISEKSEIFDDQFSVERPDGSNFTLKIRSTKLEDSAMYFCASSVVNTEAFFGQGTRLTVV.

The chain uses TRBV7-2 and TRBJ2-3; 11 nucleotides agree with TRBD2. This CDR3 contains 15 residues. The germline V gene has CDR1 SGHTA and CDR2 FQGNSA. After removal of 3 bases from V and 6 bases from J, the junction contained 5 bases not matched to a gene. CDR3 region: CASSLASGGRDTQYF. The CDR3 coding sequence is TGTGCCAGCAGCTTGGCTAGCGGGGGGAGGGATACGCAGTATTTT.

The gene calls are TRBV6-1 and TRBJ1-1; D is unclear. In germline, CDR1 is MNHNS, CDR2 SASEGT. Trimming left V 6 bases short and J 8 bases short, with 22 bases between. The CDR3 has 15 amino acids. The CDR3 here is CASRTPTTPVPEAFF. DNA of the CDR3: TGTGCCAGCAGGACACCCACCACTCCCGTACCAGAAGCTTTCTTT.

The count of this clone is one. The CDR3 region has the DNA TGTGCCAGCAGTTTCGACGGACGGACAGGGGTGGGCTATGGCTACACCTTC. This sequence encodes CASSFDGRTGVGYGYTF. The chain joins TRBV27 to TRBJ1-2; TRBD1 agrees at 9 bases. Losses at the gene ends were 3 bases for V and 4 bases for J; bases not matched to a gene: 12. Germline CDR1 and CDR2: MNHEY and SMNVEV (reference sequence). CDR3 length: 17 residues.

The rearrangement joins TRBV19 to TRBJ1-2; weak D call: TRBD1 (6 bases). Trimming took off 0 bases at V and 7 bases at J, with 15 bases between the two ends. This CDR3 contains 15 residues. The V gene's germline CDR1 is LNHDA and CDR2 SQIVND (reference sequence). The CDR3: CASSIDRQGYGGYTF. The DNA of the CDR3 is TGTGCCAGTAGTATAGATCGGCAGGGGTATGGTGGCTACACCTTC.

CDR3 residues: CASSPHRDSWWYF. The CDR3 bases are TGTGCCAGCTCCCCCCACCGGGACAGTTGGTGGTATTTT. The rearrangement links TRBV18 to TRBJ2-3; 7 bases align to TRBD1. The germline V gene has CDR1 KGHSH and CDR2 LQKENI. The junction had 14 bases not matched to a gene; V was cut back by 6 bases and J by 14 bases. This CDR3 is built from 13 residues.

CDR3 sequence reads: CASSLDRSGNSPLHF. As DNA, the CDR3 is TGCGCCAGCAGCTTGGACAGGTCTGGGAATTCACCCCTCCACTTT. The V and J genes are TRBV5-1 and TRBJ1-6, with D tentatively TRBD1 (5 bases). The germline V gene encodes CDR1 SGHRS and CDR2 YFSETQ. CDR3 length: 15 amino acids. V was shortened by 0 bases and J by 7 bases, with 11 bases between the two germline ends.

The rearrangement links TRBV15 to TRBJ2-3; 7 nucleotides agree with TRBD2. The junction had 8 bases not matched to a gene; V was cut back by 6 bases and J by 2 bases. Germline assignment: CDR1 LNHNV and CDR2 YYDKDF (reference sequence). The CDR3 runs to 15 residues. The CDR3, as DNA: TGTGCCACCAGAGACCGGGACTACCACACAGATACGCAGTATTTT. Protein: CATRDRDYHTDTQYF.

This clone has a handful of counts. The junction shows a germline mismatch at one end, possibly a read error. The chain joins TRBV6-1 to TRBJ1-5; the D is unclear. The CDR3 sequence is 12 residues long. Looked up from germline, CDR1 is MNHNS and CDR2 is SASEGT. The CDR3 is CATGENYQPQNF. The DNA for the CDR3 is TGTGCCACCGGAGAGAACTATCAGCCCCAGAATTTT.

The chain uses TRBV6-5 and TRBJ1-5, with D perhaps TRBD1 (6 bases). The V gene's germline CDR1 is MNHEY and CDR2 SVGAGI. The V and J ends lost 8 bases and 6 bases respectively, with 17 bases between them. The CDR3 is 14 amino acids. The CDR3 reads CASATMGAFQPQHF. DNA of the CDR3: TGTGCCAGCGCCACGATGGGGGCTTTTCAGCCCCAGCATTTT.

The rearrangement links TRBV9 to TRBJ2-5; TRBD1 is a possible D gene (6 bases). The length of the CDR3 is 15 residues. V was cut by 3 bases and J by 4 bases, with 16 bases left in between. Looked up from germline, CDR1 is SGDLS and CDR2 is YYNGEE. CDR3 loop: CASSANVGAPETQYF. The CDR3 DNA sequence: TGTGCCAGCAGCGCTAACGTGGGGGCCCCAGAGACCCAGTACTTC.

Concerning this clone itself: The sample carries other DNA sequences with the same CDR3. V gene TRBV7-2 combines with J gene TRBJ2-2; TRBD1 aligns across 9 bases. This CDR3 has 14 amino acids. Germline loops: CDR1 SGHTA, CDR2 FQGNSA. Losses at the gene ends were 6 bases for V and 3 bases for J; bases not matched to a gene: 2. The CDR3 sequence is CASRGQGDTGELFF. The CDR3 region has the DNA TGTGCCAGCAGGGGACAGGGTGACACCGGGGAGCTGTTTTTT.

The V call is TRBV7-2, the J call TRBJ1-1; TRBD1 aligns across 8 bases. CDR1 and CDR2 (germline): SGHTA, FQGNSA. The CDR3 consists of 14 residues. V dropped 3 bases and J dropped 1; count of bases not matched to a gene: 1. In DNA form, the CDR3 reads TGTGCCAGCAGCTTGGGACAGGCGAACACTGAAGCTTTCTTT. This translates into CASSLGQANTEAFF.

J is TRBJ2-3 and V is TRBV19; 16 positions match TRBD2. Germline V gene lookup returns CDR1 LNHDA and CDR2 SQIVND (reference sequence). Trimming at V came to 7 bases and at J to 4 bases, leaving 14 bases not matched to a gene. This CDR3 has 19 amino acids. The CDR3: CASNPRRGTSGGAADTQYF. Here the CDR3 DNA reads TGTGCCAGTAATCCCCGGAGGGGGACTAGCGGGGGGGCTGCAGATACGCAGTATTTT.

The chain employs TRBV5-1 and TRBJ1-5, with 7 bases lining up with TRBD1. There are 15 residues in the CDR3. Germline trimming cut 4 bases from V and 0 bases from J; bases unmatched to any gene: 4. Germline loops: CDR1 SGHRS, CDR2 YFSETQ. The CDR3 region is CASSLTGDSNQPQHF. For the CDR3, the DNA is TGCGCCAGCAGCCTAACAGGGGATAGCAATCAGCCCCAGCATTTT.

This chain connects TRBV11-3 to TRBJ1-1, with a weak D call TRBD1 (5 bases). Germline CDR1 and CDR2: SGHNT and YENEEA. This CDR3 is built from 13 residues. V shed 5 bases and J shed 4 bases, with 11 bases lying between them. CDR3 nucleotides: TGTGCCAGCAGCCCAAGGGGCGGCACTGAAGCTTTCTTT. This gives the protein CASSPRGGTEAFF.

The V call is TRBV10-1, the J call TRBJ1-6; D is uncertain. The CDR3 spans 12 residues. In germline, CDR1 is WNHNN, CDR2 SYGVQD (reference sequence). The V gene lost 10 bases and the J gene lost 11 bases, with 15 bases spanning the gap. Here the CDR3 reads CANIELGPPLHF. The DNA for the CDR3 is TGCGCCAATATCGAACTTGGTCCACCCCTCCACTTT.

The J gene is TRBJ2-7, the V gene TRBV7-9; 9 bases map to TRBD1. The germline CDR1 and CDR2 sequences are SEHNR and FQNEAQ (reference sequence). CDR3 length equals 13 residues. Unmatched junction bases numbered 6, after V lost 5 bases and J lost 7 bases. CDR3 residues: CASSIRQGGEQYF. The DNA of the CDR3 is TGTGCCAGCAGCATAAGACAGGGGGGAGAGCAGTACTTC.

This clone showed up just once. Sequence at one end of the junction differs from germline and may be a read error. Here the CDR3 DNA reads TGCGCCAGCAGCCAAGAGTACGTGACAGATGATGGCTACCCCTTC. Translated: CASSQEYVTDDGYPF. The chain couples TRBV4-3 to TRBJ1-2; D is possibly TRBD1 (5 bases). The CDR3 loop spans 15 amino acids. Germline V gene sequence: CDR1 LGHNA, CDR2 YSLEER.